This record looks at one T cell receptor (beta chain) sequence and its context. This CDR3 is also generated by other DNA sequences in the sample. This record belongs to a study of blood T cell repertoires in COVID-19. The data were produced by immunoSEQ multiplex PCR, yet TCRdb's version contains in-frame clones alone and is incomplete. The data contain 35,000 to 55,000 clones, about 90% of them singletons. The germline CDR1 and CDR2 sequences are SGHAT and FQNNGV. V dropped 5 bases and J dropped 4; count of bases not matched to a gene: 14. This CDR3 has 17 residues. This receptor was obtained from a man aged 50 to 60 with active COVID-19. V usage is TRBV11-2 and J usage is TRBJ2-5, with 9 bases fitting TRBD1. Sequences were obtained from peripheral blood. The DNA of the CDR3 is TGTGCCAGCAGCCTAGCTTACGGGACAGGGTACCGAGAGACCCAGTACTTC. Amino acid sequence: CASSLAYGTGYRETQYF.